A single TCR beta chain is shown here with its context. This clone has just one count. The antigen it binds to is not known. An end of the junction differs from the germline gene, which may be a read error. These data belong to a study of cytomegalovirus exposure and HLA in healthy donors (dated by TCRdb to about 2017). About the investigation overall: An earlier analysis of approximately 590 of the donors reported roughly 300 Gb of sequence data and approximately 110 million unique TCR beta sequences from about 200 million T cells. An early release covering approximately 600 HLA-typed donors comprised 250 to 350 gigabases of sequencing data and around 80 million unique TCR sequences. The genetic ancestry cluster associated with self-reported Caucasian donors included over 80% of the roughly 400 genotyped donors. The study aimed to test whether signatures of past pathogen exposure could be identified by cataloging public T cell receptors. Using immunosequencing, the study profiled T cell repertoires from about 610 subjects and related those repertoires to cytomegalovirus serostatus. In addition to the first cohort of roughly 670 subjects, a separate validation cohort of under 150 different subjects was used. High-throughput TCR immunosequencing, statistical association of individual TCRs with disease status, and machine learning were combined to predict cytomegalovirus infection status. In a later analysis, previously published TCR beta repertoires from 550 to 750 donors were re-analyzed and high-resolution HLA genotyping was added so that TCR occurrence patterns could be studied. Rather than drawing on any new phenotypic data, the later analysis identified candidate immune exposures from TCR beta sequences and the way those sequences occurred across donors. To decide whether each TCR beta V gene segment behaved as functional or pseudogenic, an earlier analysis of nearly 600 of the donors relied on high-throughput TCR beta sequencing. Donor age, sex, ethnicity and CMV serostatus were compiled alongside the repertoire data. A later genetic analysis took genome-wide SNP genotypes for about 55% of the roughly 700 donors and used that subset as a discovery cohort. All discovery cohort repertoires had been generated using a single sequencing platform. Both class I and class II loci were covered by HLA typing, at four-digit resolution. The number of typed donors differed by locus: roughly 620-630 for A, B, C, DRB1 and DQB1; 500 to 550 for DQA1; approximately 600 for DPA1; and about 470 for DPB1. A handful of DR-DQ haplotypes were handled as single units for association and clustering because linkage in the cohort was strong. On average, 235,054 unique TCR beta nucleotide sequences were sequenced per donor among 398 genotyped donors of the cohort, with 15% to 20% of those sequences being non-productive.

The cohort was made up of roughly 670 healthy bone marrow donors. At the time of sampling, every cohort member was nominally healthy, though immune exposures that went unrecorded were likely present. The donor tested CMV seropositive and was one of the 289 seropositive cohort members. Every donor gave a peripheral blood sample, and the peripheral blood mononuclear cells from that sample were used for TCR beta sequencing. Genomic DNA was extracted from the blood cell samples with the Qiagen DNeasy Blood Extraction Kit. The method behind the library was the immunoSEQ multiplex PCR assay. For the multiplex PCR, a mixture combining 60 forward primers for TCR Vbeta segments and 13 reverse primers for TCR Jbeta segments was used. The CDR3 region of rearranged TCR beta genes was amplified from genomic DNA by a multiplex PCR assay. Amplified TCR beta libraries were sequenced as 87-base-pair reads on the Illumina HiSeq System. The paper's processing steps were these. In a later analysis, some 80 million unique TCR beta chains were counted across the approximately 640 repertoires, and roughly 9.9 million of these chains were shared by at least two donors. Raw reads were error-corrected and collapsed into unique sequences with a nearest-neighbor algorithm that merged closely related sequences to remove PCR and sequencing errors. Alignment of CDR3 sequences to IMGT reference sequences was used to assign V, D and J gene segments. Each retained sequence needed at least a six-nucleotide match to both a V gene segment and a J gene segment. Rearrangements were called productive when the CDR3 lacked stop codons and stayed in frame with V and J; all others were non-productive. CDR3 was defined according to IMGT convention as the region running from the second conserved V-encoded cysteine to the conserved J-encoded phenylalanine. The earlier analysis of roughly 590 of the donors excluded sequences that lacked an unambiguous match to a single V gene segment. An earlier analysis of several hundred of the donors classified V segments as functional when productive rearrangements were above 56.7% and as segregating when the standard deviation between donors was above 5%. To diagnose cytomegalovirus status from the catalog of TCR beta chain sequences, a statistical classification framework was built. V and J gene assignment, in a later analysis, came from comparing TCR nucleotide sequences with IMGT/GENE-DB human TR gene sequences. In a later analysis, CDR3 sequences and most-parsimonious VDJ recombination scenarios were assigned using the TCRdist pipeline. In a later analysis, each TCR beta chain was defined by its CDR3 amino acid sequence together with its V-gene family, and reads without a unique V-gene family were excluded. A later analysis removed 500 to 650 highly shared, low-generation-probability nucleotide sequences to deal with suspected cross-contamination and a sequencing artifact. In a later analysis, a clonal expansion index was calculated for each public chain from normalized within-repertoire ranks of inferred template counts. A later analysis computed generation probabilities with a VDJ recombination model fitted to out-of-frame rearrangements, and checked the results against IGoR. Hypergeometric tests were used in a later analysis to score TCR-TCR, TCR-HLA and TCR-CMV co-occurrence, with a repertoire-size bias correction applied to the TCR pairs. To estimate false discovery rates, a later analysis permuted the HLA or CMV assignments 20 times. In a later analysis, co-occurring TCRs were grouped with DBSCAN, and TCRdist sequence similarity was added when clustering was performed within HLA-allele-positive subsets. Co-occurrence clustering excluded repertoires with fewer than 30,000 or more than 120,000 public chains, plus five with anomalous nucleotide sharing. TCRdb mirrors the immuneACCESS table, restricted to in-frame sequences. Some clones are absent from its copies; in checked studies, under half trace to an unresolved V gene, and the reason for the others is unknown. D and trimming were read from the DNA, whereas the V and J calls and clone size are those reported in that table. The sample has roughly 160,000 clones on record, roughly 67% of them singletons. The leading ten clones occupy roughly 5.4% of the sample.

The research as a whole found: A later genetic analysis reported fewer N-insertions in productive TCRs among donors in an Asian-associated ancestry cluster than the roughly 650-donor mean. Across donors, most TCR sequences were observed very rarely, whereas some public TCRs were present in many individuals. The only immune exposure information available for the cohort was CMV serostatus. Roughly uniform sequencing depth across donors was assumed in presence/absence analyses, although this assumption may not hold. The classifier was reported to diagnose cytomegalovirus status with high specificity and sensitivity in both the original and validation cohorts. In a later analysis, several top co-occurrence clusters were reported to appear linked to parvovirus B19, influenza, CMV and Epstein-Barr virus. The cohort was sequenced for TCR beta chains only, and without alpha or paired-chain data the features that could be detected were limited. Because HLA typing was missing for some donors at each locus, association tests included only the typed subset. According to a later analysis, most CMV-associated TCR beta chains appeared to be HLA-restricted, and the HLA associations seemed to be driven largely by CMV exposure. A later analysis associated 16,951 TCR beta sequences with specific HLA alleles at a false discovery rate of 0.05. Strong co-occurrence of HLA alleles, especially DR and DQ, made assigning TCR associations to individual alleles difficult. Because counts were too low, some 16 rarely observed V segments, including chromosome 9 orphons, were excluded from the earlier analysis of 587 of the donors. V-gene and J-gene trimming of TCR beta chains was associated with a missense DCLRE1C variant in a later genetic analysis, and the association was replicated in an independent cohort. A further reported finding was that TCR beta sequences accurately predicted the HLA-A and HLA-B alleles for most subjects in the first cohort. Correlated functional status among segregating V segments might reflect linkage disequilibrium, but an unknown experimental factor could not be ruled out. Broadly in line with IMGT annotations, most TCR beta V segments showed up in productive rearrangements about 87% or about 30% of the time in an earlier analysis of 587 of the donors. Some IMGT-functional V segments, including TRBV6-2 and TRBV6-3, could not be told apart with the 87-base-pair reads, so those segments were excluded. In vitro tests confirmed that three of the cytomegalovirus-associated TCR beta chains recognize cytomegalovirus antigens. In a later analysis, HLA-associated TCR beta chains showed more clonal expansion and lower generation probabilities than non-associated chains that were equally common. In a later analysis, the rate of TCR association differed among HLA loci, with DRB1 alleles having the most associated TCRs and HLA-C alleles having the fewest. The authors suggested that the approach could potentially be generalized to other disease states and immunological phenotypes. The study listed around 160 TCR beta chains as associated with cytomegalovirus. The sequencing pipeline was judged likely to have produced a cluster of highly shared sequence variants as a technical artifact.

The CDR3 has 14 amino acids, counting the end cysteine and phenylalanine. Only the CDR3 DNA is retained, 42 bases long and in frame from the first base. From a lookup of the germline V gene, CDR1 and CDR2 are SGHRS and YFSETQ. Sequencing was carried out using PBMCs. The chain uses TRBV5-1 and TRBJ2-3, with TRBD2 matching 12 junction bases. The receptor was derived from a woman between 18 and 29 years old in good health and CMV-seropositive. This receptor has the CDR3 CATSHGTSGDTQYF. The nucleotides are TGCGCCACCAGCCACGGGACTAGCGGGGATACGCAGTATTTT.